This is a list of T cell receptor beta chains from one sample in a study of T cell responses to AZD1222 COVID-19 vaccine. The data were produced by immunoSEQ multiplex PCR, yet TCRdb's version contains in-frame clones alone and is incomplete. The sample holds 88,000 or so clones, about 89% seen once. The material sequenced was peripheral blood, taken on day 0 of AZD1222 vaccination. The source is an adult in good health. Each CDR3 is given with its conserved first and last residue. D genes are given only for firm matches. Not all rows give a size; the values are once, few, many and, for expanded clones, a class.

J	D	size	V	DNA	CDR3
TRBJ2-5	TRBD1	NA	TRBV7-9	TGTGCCAGCAGCTTAGGATTGGGACAGATCTCCCAAGAGACCCAGTACTTC	CASSLGLGQISQETQYF
TRBJ1-2	TRBD1	NA	TRBV2	TGTGCCACCAAAAGGGGGCCAACCTATGGCTACACCTTC	CATKRGPTYGYTF
TRBJ1-2	NA	NA	TRBV30	TGTGCCTGGAGTGTACGGGCCCCCTGGACTAACTATGGCTACACCTTC	CAWSVRAPWTNYGYTF
TRBJ1-1	NA	NA	TRBV6-5	TGTGCCAGCAGTTACTCAGGGCAGGGTCACACTGAAGCTTTCTTT	CASSYSGQGHTEAFF
TRBJ1-4	NA	few	TRBV4-2	TGTGCCAGCAGCCAAGGGGAGGGGCGGGGGAATGAAAAACTGTTTTTT	CASSQGEGRGNEKLFF
TRBJ1-2	TRBD1	NA	TRBV11-3	TGTGCCAGCAGCTTAGAGGGTGGGGACAGGGGAGCCTATGGCTACACCTTC	CASSLEGGDRGAYGYTF
TRBJ2-2	NA	NA	TRBV28	TGTGCCAGCAGTTTATACAGACGAAACACCGGGGAGCTGTTTTTT	CASSLYRRNTGELFF
TRBJ1-2	NA	NA	TRBV6-5	TGTGCCAGCAGTCGCTTAGGGGAGGACTATGGCTACACCTTC	CASSRLGEDYGYTF
TRBJ1-6	NA	NA	TRBV7-8	TGTGCCAGCAGTCCGGGGAACCCAAATTCACCCCTCCACTTT	CASSPGNPNSPLHF
TRBJ1-1	NA	NA	TRBV5-1	TGCGCCAGCAGCTTGGGAACCGGGGTCAACACTGAAGCTTTCTTT	CASSLGTGVNTEAFF
TRBJ1-1	TRBD1	NA	TRBV5-6	TGTGCCAGCAGCTCGACCACCGGGACAGGGACGACTGAAGCTTTCTTT	CASSSTTGTGTTEAFF
TRBJ2-7	NA	once	TRBV5-1	TGCGCCAGCAGCTTGGCGACAGAGTCCTACGAGCAGTACTTC	CASSLATESYEQYF
TRBJ1-5	TRBD1	NA	TRBV6-1	TGTGCCAGCAGTGGAACACGGGACAGGGCGCCTCAGCCCCAGCATTTT	CASSGTRDRAPQPQHF
TRBJ2-3	NA	NA	TRBV11-2	TGTGCCAGCAGCTTACCTAACACAGATACGCAGTATTTT	CASSLPNTDTQYF
TRBJ1-1	TRBD1	NA	TRBV19	TGTGCCAGTAGAATCCGGGACAGGGGGAGTACTGAAGCTTTCTTT	CASRIRDRGSTEAFF
TRBJ1-5	NA	NA	TRBV3-1/TRBV3-2	TGTGCCAGCAGCCAAGAGGGGGGGGCCCCCGGCAGTCAGCCCCAGCATTTT	CASSQEGGAPGSQPQHF
TRBJ1-1	NA	NA	TRBV20-1	TGCAGGGGCCAGGGGACTGAAGCTTTCTTT	CRGQGTEAFF
TRBJ1-5	NA	NA	TRBV10-3	TGTGCCATCAGTGAGTATTCAGGGGTAGCGGTAGGACAGCCCCAGCATTTT	CAISEYSGVAVGQPQHF
TRBJ2-3	NA	NA	TRBV18	TGTGCCAGCTCACCAATCTTGCGGAACACAGATACGCAGTATTTT	CASSPILRNTDTQYF
TRBJ1-1	NA	NA	TRBV7-2	TGTGCCAGCAGCCAGGGACAGAACACTGAAGCTTTCTTT	CASSQGQNTEAFF
TRBJ1-2	NA	NA	TRBV6-5	TGTGCCAGCAGGAGTAACTATGGCTACACCTTC	CASRSNYGYTF
TRBJ1-2	NA	NA	TRBV6-2/TRBV6-3	TGTGCCAGCAGTTTGGGTGGCTACACCTTC	CASSLGGYTF
TRBJ1-4	TRBD1	NA	TRBV13	TGTGCCAGCAGCACACGGACAGGGCCGCTACAAAAACTGTTTTTT	CASSTRTGPLQKLFF
TRBJ2-7	NA	NA	TRBV18	TGTGCCAGCTCACCACTGTCCTATCGCGAGGGTTACGAGCAGTACTTC	CASSPLSYREGYEQYF
TRBJ2-2	NA	NA	TRBV5-1	TGCGCCAGCAGCTTGTCGCAGAAGGGCCCGGGGGAGCTGTTTTTT	CASSLSQKGPGELFF
TRBJ1-5	NA	NA	TRBV10-3	TGTGCCAGTAGACACGATAGCAATCAGCCCCAGCATTTT	CASRHDSNQPQHF
TRBJ1-5	TRBD1	NA	TRBV9	TGTGCCAGCAGCGCAGTTTACAGGGGGCTGAGGCAGCCCCAGCATTTT	CASSAVYRGLRQPQHF
TRBJ1-5	TRBD1	NA	TRBV7-2	TGTGCCAGCAGCAGGGACAGGGGAAATCAGCCCCAGCATTTT	CASSRDRGNQPQHF
TRBJ2-7	TRBD1	NA	TRBV5-4	TGTGCCAGCAGCTTGGAGGGGGCCGGGATGAGCTCCTACGAGCAGTACTTC	CASSLEGAGMSSYEQYF
TRBJ2-3	TRBD2	NA	TRBV11-3	TGTGCCAGCAGCATGGGACTAGCGGGAGACACAGATACGCAGTATTTT	CASSMGLAGDTDTQYF
TRBJ2-1	TRBD2	NA	TRBV29-1	TGCAGCGTTGTGGGGGGAGGGCCTTACAATGAGCAGTTCTTC	CSVVGGGPYNEQFF
TRBJ1-5	NA	NA	TRBV6-5	TGTGCCAGCAAGCAAATTTATAGCAATCAGCCCCAGCATTTT	CASKQIYSNQPQHF
TRBJ1-1	NA	NA	TRBV11-2	TGTGCCAGCAGCTTGAAGCGGAACACTGAAGCTTTCTTT	CASSLKRNTEAFF
TRBJ1-4	NA	NA	TRBV7-8	TGTGCCAGCAGCGGCCTGGCATACAATGAAAAACTGTTTTTT	CASSGLAYNEKLFF
TRBJ1-2	NA	NA	TRBV30	TGTGCCTGGAGTACGGGGATTGCCTACACCTTC	CAWSTGIAYTF
TRBJ2-4	NA	NA	TRBV15	TGTGCCACCAGCTCAGGGGAGGGAACAGGGAAAGCCAAAAACATTCAGTACTTC	CATSSGEGTGKAKNIQYF
TRBJ2-2	NA	once	TRBV9	TGTGCCAGCAGCGTAGAACTGGACCCCGGGGAGCTGTTTTTT	CASSVELDPGELFF
TRBJ2-6	NA	NA	TRBV18	TGTGCCAGCTCACCGGGATGGTACTCTGGGGCCAACGTCCTGACTTTC	CASSPGWYSGANVLTF
TRBJ1-2	NA	NA	TRBV6-5	TGTGCCAGCAGTTACCAGCCACGGACCCCATATGGCTACACCTTC	CASSYQPRTPYGYTF
TRBJ1-1	NA	NA	TRBV3-1/TRBV3-2	TGTGCCAGCGCCCAGGGGTCGGGGGCTGAAGCTTTCTTT	CASAQGSGAEAFF
TRBJ2-2	NA	once	TRBV6-6	TGTGCCAGCAGTTACTCGAATAACGGGGAGCTGTTTTTT	CASSYSNNGELFF
TRBJ2-1	NA	NA	TRBV5-5	TGTGCCAGCAGCTTGTCTGGCGGGGATTACAATGAGCAGTTCTTC	CASSLSGGDYNEQFF